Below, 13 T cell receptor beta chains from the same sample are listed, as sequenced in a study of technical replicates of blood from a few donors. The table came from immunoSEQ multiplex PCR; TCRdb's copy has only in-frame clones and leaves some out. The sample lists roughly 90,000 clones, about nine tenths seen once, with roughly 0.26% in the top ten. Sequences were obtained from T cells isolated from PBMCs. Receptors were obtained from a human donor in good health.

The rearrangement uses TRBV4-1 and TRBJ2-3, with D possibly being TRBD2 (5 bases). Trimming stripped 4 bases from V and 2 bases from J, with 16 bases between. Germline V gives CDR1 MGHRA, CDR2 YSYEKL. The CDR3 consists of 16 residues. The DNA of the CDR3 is TGCGCCAGCAGCCCTCCCGGGGAGCGCCCCACAGATACGCAGTATTTT. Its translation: CASSPPGERPTDTQYF.

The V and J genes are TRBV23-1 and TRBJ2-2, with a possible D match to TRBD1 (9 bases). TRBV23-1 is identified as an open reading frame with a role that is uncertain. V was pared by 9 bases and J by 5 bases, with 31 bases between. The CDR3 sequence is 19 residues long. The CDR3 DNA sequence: TGCGCCAGAAAGACACAGGGGGCTACCCCTAGCGGGCCTACCGGGGAGCTGTTTTTT. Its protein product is CARKTQGATPSGPTGELFF.

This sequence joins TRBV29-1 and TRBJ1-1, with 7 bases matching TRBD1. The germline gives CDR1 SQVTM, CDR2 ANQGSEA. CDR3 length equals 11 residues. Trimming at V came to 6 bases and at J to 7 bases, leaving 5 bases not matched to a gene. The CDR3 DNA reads TGCAGCGTCGCGACAGGGTTTGAAGCTTTCTTT. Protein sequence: CSVATGFEAFF. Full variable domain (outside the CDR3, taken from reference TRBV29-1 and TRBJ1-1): SAVISQKPSRDICQRGTSLTIQCQVDSQVTMMFWYRQQPGQSLTLIATANQGSEATYESGFVIDKFPISRPNLTFSTLTVSNMSPEDSSIYLCSVATGFEAFFGQGTRLTVV.

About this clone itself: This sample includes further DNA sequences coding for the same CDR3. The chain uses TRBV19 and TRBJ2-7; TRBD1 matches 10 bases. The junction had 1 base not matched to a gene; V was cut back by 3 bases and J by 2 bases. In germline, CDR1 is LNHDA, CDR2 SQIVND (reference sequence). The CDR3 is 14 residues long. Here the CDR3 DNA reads TGTGCCAGTAGTATTGGACAGGGGGCCTACGAGCAGTACTTC. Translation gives CASSIGQGAYEQYF.

The CDR3 nucleotides are TGCGCCAGCAGCCAAGAGAGTCGGGACGGGGGCATTCAGTACTTC. Its translation: CASSQESRDGGIQYF. The chain carries TRBV4-1 and TRBJ2-4; TRBD2 might be the D (6 bases). Germline CDR1 is MGHRA and CDR2 is YSYEKL. Trimming cost V 0 bases and J 9 bases, with 15 bases left between them. The CDR3 totals 15 residues.

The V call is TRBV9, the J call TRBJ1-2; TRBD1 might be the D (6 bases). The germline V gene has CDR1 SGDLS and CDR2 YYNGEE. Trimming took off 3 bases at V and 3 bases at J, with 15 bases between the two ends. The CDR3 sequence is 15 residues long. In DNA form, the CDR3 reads TGTGCCAGCAGCGCCAGACAGGAGGTTGACTATGGCTACACCTTC. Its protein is CASSARQEVDYGYTF.

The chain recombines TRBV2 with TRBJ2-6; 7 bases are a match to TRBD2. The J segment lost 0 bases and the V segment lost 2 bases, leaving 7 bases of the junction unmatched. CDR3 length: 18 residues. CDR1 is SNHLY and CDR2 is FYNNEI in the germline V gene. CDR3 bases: TGTGCCAGCAGTGAAATGGGGAGGGATAGCTCTGGGGCCAACGTCCTGACTTTC. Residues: CASSEMGRDSSGANVLTF.

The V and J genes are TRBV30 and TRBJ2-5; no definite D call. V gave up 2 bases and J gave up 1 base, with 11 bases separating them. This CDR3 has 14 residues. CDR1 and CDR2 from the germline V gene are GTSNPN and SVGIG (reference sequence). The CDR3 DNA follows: TGTGCCTGGAGTTTGGCAGAATCCCAAGAGACCCAGTACTTC. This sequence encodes CAWSLAESQETQYF.

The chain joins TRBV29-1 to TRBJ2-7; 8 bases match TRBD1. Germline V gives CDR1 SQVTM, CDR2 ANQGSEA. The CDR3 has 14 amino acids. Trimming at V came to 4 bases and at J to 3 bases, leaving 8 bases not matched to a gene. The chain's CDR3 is CSVVVAGGFYEQYF. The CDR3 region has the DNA TGCAGCGTTGTAGTGGCAGGGGGCTTCTACGAGCAGTACTTC.

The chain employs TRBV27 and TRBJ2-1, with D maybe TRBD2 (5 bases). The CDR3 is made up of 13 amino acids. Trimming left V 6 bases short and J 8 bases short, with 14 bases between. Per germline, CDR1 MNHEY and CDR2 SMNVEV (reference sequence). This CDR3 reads CASSLDSFDEQFF. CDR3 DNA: TGTGCCAGCAGCCTGGACTCGTTTGATGAGCAGTTCTTC.

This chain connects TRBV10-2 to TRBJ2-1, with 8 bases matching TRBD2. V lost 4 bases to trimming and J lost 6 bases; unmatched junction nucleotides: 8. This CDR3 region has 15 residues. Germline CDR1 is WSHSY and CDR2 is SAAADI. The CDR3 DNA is TGCGCCAGCAGTGGGGTCGGACTAGCAGGCAATGAGCAGTTCTTC. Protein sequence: CASSGVGLAGNEQFF.

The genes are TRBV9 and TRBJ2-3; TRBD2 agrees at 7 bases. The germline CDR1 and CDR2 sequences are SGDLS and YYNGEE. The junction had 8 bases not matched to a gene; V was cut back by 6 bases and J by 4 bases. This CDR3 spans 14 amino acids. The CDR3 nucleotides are TGTGCCAGCATGGGCGGGAGTGGGTCAGATACGCAGTATTTT. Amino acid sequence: CASMGGSGSDTQYF.

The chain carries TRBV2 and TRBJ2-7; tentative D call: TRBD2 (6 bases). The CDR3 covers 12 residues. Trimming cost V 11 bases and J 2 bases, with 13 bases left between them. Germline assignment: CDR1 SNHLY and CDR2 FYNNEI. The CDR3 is CAGGLTTYEQYF. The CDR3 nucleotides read TGTGCCGGTGGACTAACCACCTACGAGCAGTACTTC.